Sequencing of this T cell receptor (beta chain) was carried out in a study of cytomegalovirus exposure and HLA in healthy donors. The PCR contained 60 Vbeta and 13 Jbeta primers. Produced via immunoSEQ multiplex PCR; TCRdb's table is partial and in-frame only. Counted here are roughly 260,000 clones, 84% occurring once; the ten biggest clones make up 2% to 2.5%. V lost 4 bases, J lost 5 bases, and 13 bases stayed unmatched. Per the germline V gene, CDR1 is SGHDT and CDR2 is YYEEEE. This CDR3 comprises 17 residues. At collection, donors were nominally healthy, but unrecorded immune exposures were probable.

The specimen sequenced was PBMCs. The receptor comes from a woman aged 40-49 years in good health and CMV-seropositive. The chain employs TRBV5-6 and TRBJ1-4; 8 bases match TRBD1. CDR3 nucleotide sequence: TGTGCCAGCAGCCTAGGGCCCAGGGACAGGCGGAATGAAAAACTGTTTTTT. It specifies CASSLGPRDRRNEKLFF.